This T cell receptor (beta chain) is from a study of CD4+ T cells in melanoma. Study-wide results and limits: A reported correlation linked neoantigen-specific CD4+ T cells to CD8+, macrophage and B cell function. Reportedly, melanoma neoantigen-specific CD4+ T cells showed varied differentiation states.

In the case of this clone: Antigen unknown.

Sequencing was performed with immunoSEQ multiplex PCR; in TCRdb, only in-frame clones are kept and a portion is missing. The sample yields about 140,000 clones, about 90% seen once. The ends lost 3 bases at V and 0 bases at J; junction bases unmatched: 2. This CDR3 has 15 amino acids. Germline assignment: CDR1 SGHDN and CDR2 FVKESK. The TCR originated in a human donor with melanoma. V usage is TRBV14 and J usage is TRBJ2-7, with 10 bases that match TRBD1. The CDR3 spells CASSHRTGGSYEQYF. CDR3 nucleotide sequence: TGTGCCAGCAGCCACAGGACAGGGGGCTCCTACGAGCAGTACTTC. The full variable domain, completed using reference TRBV14 and TRBJ2-7, is EAGVTQFPSHSVIEKGQTVTLRCDPISGHDNLYWYRRVMGKEIKFLLHFVKESKQDESGMPNNRFLAERTGGTYSTLKVQPAELEDSGVYFCASSHRTGGSYEQYFGPGTRLTVT.